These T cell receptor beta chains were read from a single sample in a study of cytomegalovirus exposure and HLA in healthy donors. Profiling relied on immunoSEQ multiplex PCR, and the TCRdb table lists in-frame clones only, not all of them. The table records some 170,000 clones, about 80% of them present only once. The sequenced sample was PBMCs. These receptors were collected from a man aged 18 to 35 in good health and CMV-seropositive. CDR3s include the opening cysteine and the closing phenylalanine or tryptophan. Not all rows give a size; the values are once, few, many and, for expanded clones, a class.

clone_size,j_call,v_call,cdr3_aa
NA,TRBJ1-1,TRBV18,CASSPLGGGTEAFF
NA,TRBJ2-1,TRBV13,CASSHRRQSSYNEQFF
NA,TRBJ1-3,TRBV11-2,CASSLDPVISGNTIYF
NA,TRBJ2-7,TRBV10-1,CASSESLAGNEQYF
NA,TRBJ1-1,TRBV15,CATSRGDSQNTEAFF
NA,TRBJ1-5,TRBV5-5,CASSLAGQSHQPQHF
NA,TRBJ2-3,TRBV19,CASSSGQGADTQYF
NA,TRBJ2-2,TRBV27,CASSFSRGHWELFF
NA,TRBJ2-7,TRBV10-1,CASRDREYSYEQYF
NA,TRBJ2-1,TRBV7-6,CASSLGRTGSSYNEQFF
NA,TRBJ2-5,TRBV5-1,CASKTDLPSETQYF
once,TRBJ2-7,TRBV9,CASSPWGGDSSYEQYF
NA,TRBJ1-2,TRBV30,CAWRPLPGFYGYTF
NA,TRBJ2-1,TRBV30,CAWSTGGAYNEQFF
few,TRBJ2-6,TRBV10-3,CAISDLAGGSGGANVLTF
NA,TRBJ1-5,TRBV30,CAWSVTGGQPQHF
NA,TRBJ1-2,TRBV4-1,CASSLQAGRDFISYTF
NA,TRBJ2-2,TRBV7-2,CASSPHQGTAVNTGELFF
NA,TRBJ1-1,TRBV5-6,CASSPDWGFNTEAFF
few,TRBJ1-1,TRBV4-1,CASSVRQGGMNTEAFF
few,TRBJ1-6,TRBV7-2,CASSSQTGDASPLHF
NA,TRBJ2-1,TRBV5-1,CASSRGNEQFF
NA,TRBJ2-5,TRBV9,CASSVPDLKETQYF
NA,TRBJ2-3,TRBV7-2,CASSRSQTDTQYF
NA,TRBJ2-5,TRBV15,CATSRDLGGTAIQETQYF
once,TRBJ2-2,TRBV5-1,CASSLDRVDGELFF
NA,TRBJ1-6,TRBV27,CASSPSGFPLHF
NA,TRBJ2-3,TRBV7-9,CASLSTDTQYF
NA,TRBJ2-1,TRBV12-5,CASGPSGYNEQFF
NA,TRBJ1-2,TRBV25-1,CASSEYSSDRGPLNGYTF
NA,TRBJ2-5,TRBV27,CASSKQGQETQYF
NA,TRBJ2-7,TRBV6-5,CASSHGVYEQYF
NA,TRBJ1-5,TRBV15,CATNNRGLLQPQHF
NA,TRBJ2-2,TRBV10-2,CASSEAIIWPGELFF
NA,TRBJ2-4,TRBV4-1,CASSPLGQAQNSQYF
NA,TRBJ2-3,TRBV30,CAWSVASGGEGDTQYF
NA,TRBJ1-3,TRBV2,CASSRTGGANTIYF
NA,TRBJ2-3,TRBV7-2,CASRFLRDTQYF
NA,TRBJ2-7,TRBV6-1,CASSELAGGSYEQYF
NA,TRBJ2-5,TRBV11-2,CASSLGGRGGETQYF
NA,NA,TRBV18,CASSPLSAGGLYEQYF
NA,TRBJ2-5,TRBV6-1,CASREVGETQYF
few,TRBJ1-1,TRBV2,CASSTGLNTEAFF
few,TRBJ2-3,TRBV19,CASSIASGPSTDTQYF
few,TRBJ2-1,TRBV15,CATSRDRPGTGGYEQFF
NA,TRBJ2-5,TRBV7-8,CASSFTYRDGETQYF
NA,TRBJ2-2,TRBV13,CASSSQGGRDTGELFF
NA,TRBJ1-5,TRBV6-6,CAGGPSQPQHF
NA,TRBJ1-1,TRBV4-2,CASSRRVGNTEAFF
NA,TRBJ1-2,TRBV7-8,CASSLRRETMGYTF
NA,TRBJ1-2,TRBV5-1,CASSVYQGAEGYTF
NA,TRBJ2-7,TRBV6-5,CASSYDQGQGEQYF
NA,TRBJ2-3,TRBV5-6,CASSWTGEIGTDTQYF
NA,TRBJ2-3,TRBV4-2,CASSPLGTSSDTQYF
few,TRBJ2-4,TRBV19,CASSVQGARVKNIQYF
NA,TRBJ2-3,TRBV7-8,CASSFGQTDTQYF
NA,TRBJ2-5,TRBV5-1,CASSVGLAGNQETQYF
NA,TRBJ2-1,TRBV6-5,CASSSRRNEQFF
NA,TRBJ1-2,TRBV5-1,CASSSRIGGYGYTF